Following are 23 T cell receptor beta chains from one sample sequenced in a study of CD8 T cells in ankylosing spondylitis. TCRdb reprocessed the 5' RACE reads via MiXCR and lists one record per CDR3 protein. The profile shows a few hundred thousand distinct CDR3 sequences, 20% of them singletons. The sequencing input was blood, either unsorted or a sorted T cell fraction (not recorded which). All receptors derive from a male donor with ankylosing spondylitis or in good health (not recorded which).

The chain joins TRBV29-1 to TRBJ2-1; D may be TRBD1 (8 bases). Germline V gives CDR1 SQVTM, CDR2 ANQGSEA. Deletions cut 1 base from V and 0 bases from J, with 16 bases between. This CDR3 has 17 residues. The DNA of the CDR3 is TGCAGCGTTGAAGTGTGGGACAGGACTAGCTCCTACAATGAGCAGTTCTTC. As protein: CSVEVWDRTSSYNEQFF.

This clonotype was counted between two and nine times. This chain connects TRBV20-1 to TRBJ2-3; tentative D call: TRBD2 (6 bases). Trimming shortened V by 0 bases and J by 1 base, and 11 bases separated the two germline ends. The CDR3 loop spans 15 amino acids. Per the germline V gene, CDR1 is DFQATT and CDR2 is SNEGSKA (reference sequence). Written as DNA, the CDR3 is TGCAGTGCTAGAGATTGGGGGGTTGGCACAGATACGCAGTATTTT. This sequence encodes CSARDWGVGTDTQYF.

In its sample, this clonotype was seen a few times. V is TRBV29-1 and J is TRBJ2-7; D is unresolved. Trimming removed 4 bases at V and 0 bases at J, with 10 bases between. The CDR3 is 13 residues long. Germline CDR1 SQVTM, CDR2 ANQGSEA. CDR3 residues: CSVVGELSYEQYF. Here the CDR3 DNA reads TGCAGCGTTGTTGGGGAACTCTCCTACGAGCAGTACTTC.

This clonotype was seen more than once but under ten times. The V call is TRBV4-2, the J call TRBJ2-3, with 9 bases matching TRBD2. The CDR3 extends over 17 amino acids. Germline V gene lookup returns CDR1 LGHNA and CDR2 YNFKEQ. The V segment lost 1 base and the J segment 1 base; nucleotides outside the gene matches: 6. The DNA for the CDR3 is TGTGCCAGCAGCCAAGTGATGGTAGCGGGGGGCACAGATACGCAGTATTTT. Translated: CASSQVMVAGGTDTQYF.

This clonotype turned up a few times. The CDR3 loop reads CASSLALGAEAFF. Here the CDR3 DNA reads TGTGCCAGCAGTTTAGCATTGGGGGCTGAAGCTTTCTTT. The rearrangement uses TRBV12-3 or TRBV12-4 and TRBJ1-1; the D gene is possibly TRBD1 (5 bases). The V and J ends lost 0 bases and 6 bases respectively, with 8 bases between them. The CDR3 has 13 residues.

The chain employs TRBV6-1 and TRBJ2-2, with TRBD1 matching 7 bases. The germline CDR1 and CDR2 sequences are MNHNS and SASEGT. This CDR3 contains 15 residues. The trim removed 6 bases at V and 4 bases at J, leaving 8 bases unmatched. CDR3 in amino acids: CASSPNRGRTGELFF. CDR3 coding DNA: TGTGCCAGCAGCCCAAACAGGGGACGCACCGGGGAGCTGTTTTTT.

This clonotype turned up a few times. This chain uses TRBV12-3 or TRBV12-4 with TRBJ2-7; either TRBD1 or TRBD2 may fit D (6 bases each). Trimming took off 7 bases at V and 3 bases at J, with 13 bases between the two ends. There are 13 residues in the CDR3. This chain's CDR3 is CASTPGGDYEQYF. Here the CDR3 DNA reads TGTGCCAGCACCCCCGGGGGCGACTACGAGCAGTACTTC.

The chain combines TRBV9 with TRBJ2-2, with D unresolved. Germline V gives CDR1 SGDLS, CDR2 YYNGEE. The V gene lost 2 bases and the J gene lost 4 bases, with 3 bases spanning the gap. The CDR3 length is 12 residues. In DNA form, the CDR3 reads TGTGCCAGCAGCGTGCCCACCGGGGAGCTGTTTTTT. Protein: CASSVPTGELFF.

Details on this clonotype: Relative to the germline gene, one junction end is altered; a read error may explain this. The chain combines TRBV7-7 with TRBJ2-1; TRBD2 matches at 10 bases. The V gene's germline CDR1 is SSHAT and CDR2 FNYEAQ (reference sequence). The length of the CDR3 is 16 residues. The CDR3 spells CASSLSPSGGNNEQFF. The CDR3 nucleotides are TGTGCTAGCAGCTTGAGTCCTAGCGGGGGTAACAATGAGCAGTTCTTC.

V gene TRBV2 combines with J gene TRBJ2-7, with D possibly called TRBD1 or TRBD2 (6 bases each). This CDR3 comprises 13 residues. Per germline, CDR1 SNHLY and CDR2 FYNNEI. V was clipped by 4 bases and J by 2 bases, with 9 bases between them. The CDR3 sequence: CASSGGAPYEQYF. The CDR3 DNA reads TGTGCCAGCAGTGGGGGGGCACCCTACGAGCAGTACTTC.

A few counts support this clonotype. The genes are TRBV7-9 and TRBJ1-5, with 8 bases aligning to TRBD1. This CDR3 has 14 residues. Trimming took 5 bases from V and 6 from J; bases not matched to a gene: 6. Germline V CDR1 and CDR2: SEHNR, FQNEAQ (reference sequence). This chain's CDR3 is CASSEDRVGQPQHF. The CDR3 DNA follows: TGTGCCAGCAGCGAGGACAGGGTGGGTCAGCCCCAGCATTTT.

This chain connects TRBV18 to TRBJ2-5; tentative D call: TRBD2 (5 bases). Deletions cut 1 base from V and 6 bases from J, with 15 bases between. This CDR3 comprises 15 residues. Germline V gene data show CDR1 as KGHSH and CDR2 as LQKENI. The CDR3 nucleotides read TGTGCCAGCTCACCACGATCCGGGGTCGAGAAGACCCAGTACTTC. Encoded protein: CASSPRSGVEKTQYF. The full variable domain, rest sourced from reference TRBV18 and TRBJ2-5, is NAGVMQNPRHLVRRRGQEARLRCSPMKGHSHVYWYRQLPEEGLKFMVYLQKENIIDESGMPKERFSAEFPKEGPSILRIQQVVRGDSAAYFCASSPRSGVEKTQYFGPGTRLLVL.

V gene TRBV2 combines with J gene TRBJ2-1; 11 bases line up with TRBD2. Germline V lookup: CDR1 SNHLY, CDR2 FYNNEI. V lost 3 bases, J lost 4 bases, and 5 bases stayed unmatched. This CDR3 has 16 residues. The CDR3 loop reads CASSEIAGGSYNEQFF. The CDR3 nucleotides are TGTGCCAGCAGTGAGATAGCGGGGGGGTCATACAATGAGCAGTTCTTC.

The CDR3: CASSPRRWRYTF. The CDR3 nucleotides are TGTGCCAGCAGCCCCAGGCGATGGAGATACACCTTC. This chain joins TRBV9 and TRBJ1-2; D remains ambiguous. Per the germline V gene, CDR1 is SGDLS and CDR2 is YYNGEE. The V gene lost 4 bases and the J gene lost 11 bases, with 15 bases spanning the gap. The CDR3 covers 12 residues. Using reference TRBV9 and TRBJ1-2 for the parts outside the CDR3, the full variable domain is DSGVTQTPKHLITATGQRVTLRCSPRSGDLSVYWYQQSLDQGLQFLIQYYNGEERAKGNILERFSAQQFPDLHSELNLSSLELGDSALYFCASSPRRWRYTFGSGTRLTVV.

The chain carries TRBV4-1 and TRBJ2-4, with unresolved D. The CDR3 runs to 15 residues. Germline V gives CDR1 MGHRA, CDR2 YSYEKL. Trimming removed 0 bases at V and 4 bases at J, with 10 bases between. CDR3 nucleotides: TGCGCCAGCAGCCAAGAGTCGTCCAGTAAAAACATTCAGTACTTC. Translated, it gives CASSQESSSKNIQYF.

This chain connects TRBV7-9 to TRBJ1-1; the D is unclear. This CDR3 spans 14 amino acids. Trimming shortened V by 5 bases and J by 1 base, and 11 bases separated the two germline ends. Germline V CDR1 and CDR2: SEHNR, FQNEAQ (reference sequence). DNA for the CDR3: TGTGCCAGCAGCGGATTCTGGACGAACACTGAAGCTTTCTTT. This sequence encodes CASSGFWTNTEAFF.

This clonotype showed up just a few times. The gene calls are TRBV27 and TRBJ2-3; tentative D call: TRBD2 (5 bases). Trimming shortened V by 5 bases and J by 5 bases, and 20 bases separated the two germline ends. The germline gives CDR1 MNHEY, CDR2 SMNVEV (reference sequence). The CDR3 is made up of 16 amino acids. CDR3 sequence (DNA): TGTGCCAGCAGTCCCCTTCGGGCGGGTGGTATAGATACGCAGTATTTT. This sequence encodes CASSPLRAGGIDTQYF.

This clonotype was seen a handful of times. The CDR3 spells CATSIDRGSSYNEQFF. CDR3 DNA: TGTGCCACCTCTATCGACAGGGGAAGCTCCTACAATGAGCAGTTCTTC. V and J are TRBV24-1 and TRBJ2-1; 8 nucleotides align to TRBD1. The CDR3 runs to 16 residues. Germline V CDR1 and CDR2: KGHDR, SFDVKD. V shed 9 bases, J shed 0 bases, and the junction held 9 bases outside the gene matches.

This clonotype was detected a few times. The rearrangement links TRBV7-9 to TRBJ2-7; 7 bases fit TRBD1. The germline V gene encodes CDR1 SEHNR and CDR2 FQNEAQ (reference sequence). This CDR3 contains 15 residues. V was clipped by 2 bases and J by 3 bases; unmatched bases: 7. The CDR3 nucleotides are TGTGCCAGCAGCTTACCTTCGACAGGGAACTACGAGCAGTACTTC. The encoded protein is CASSLPSTGNYEQYF.

This clonotype was observed a few times. V and J are TRBV12-3 or TRBV12-4 and TRBJ2-2; weak D call: TRBD2 (6 bases). This CDR3 is built from 16 residues. V lost 4 bases and J lost 1, with 13 bases in between. The CDR3, as DNA: TGTGCCAGCAGTTCCCCCGGGACTTTGAACACCGGGGAGCTGTTTTTT. Residues: CASSSPGTLNTGELFF.

The V gene is TRBV12-3 or TRBV12-4, the J gene TRBJ2-5, with 7 bases that match TRBD1. This CDR3 has 15 amino acids. J gave up 5 bases and V 5 bases, and 11 bases lay outside the gene matches. The CDR3 sequence is CASSPSSDRWETQYF. Here the CDR3 DNA reads TGTGCCAGCAGTCCCTCGTCGGACAGGTGGGAGACCCAGTACTTC.

The rearrangement links TRBV30 to TRBJ2-7; D remains unclear. Germline CDR1 reads GTSNPN; CDR2 reads SVGIG (reference sequence). Trimming took 3 bases from V and 2 from J, leaving 14 bases between them. The CDR3 is 14 residues long. CDR3 sequence (DNA): TGTGCCTGGAGCGCCCTAGACGGACCCTACGAGCAGTACTTC. This encodes CAWSALDGPYEQYF.

The sample holds many counts of this clonotype. The chain recombines TRBV4-2 with TRBJ2-3; 9 bases fit TRBD2. V was pared by 1 base and J by 2 bases, with 1 base of the junction left unmatched. Germline V lookup: CDR1 LGHNA, CDR2 YNFKEQ. The CDR3 covers 15 residues. CDR3 DNA sequence: TGTGCCAGCAGCCAAGCTAGCGGGGCCACAGATACGCAGTATTTT. Translation gives CASSQASGATDTQYF.